Listed here is a single T cell receptor beta chain. Its antigen is not identified. This was the immunoSEQ v3.0 assay at survey level. TCRdb's table, derived via immunoSEQ multiplex PCR, lists solely in-frame clones and lacks some. The top ten clones hold approximately 5% of a sample with some 43,000 clones, more than 75% of them seen once. This sample stems from a study of long-term antiretroviral therapy in people with HIV. Overall study results and limits: Clonotypes expanded prior to ART showed repertoire dominance at all sampled time points. Controls showed broader CDR3 length ranges than did the HIV repertoires.

The germline V gene has CDR1 SQVTM and CDR2 ANQGSEA. Trimming pared 7 bases from V and 0 bases from J, leaving 21 bases between. CDR3 size: 16 residues. The rearrangement joins TRBV29-1 to TRBJ1-1; possibly TRBD1 for D (5 bases). This receptor was taken from a woman aged 50 to 65 with HIV. The source was unsorted PBMCs, collected 0.1 years before starting antiretroviral therapy. CDR3 bases: TGCAGCGCCCAATCTGAGCAGGGAACAATGAACACTGAAGCTTTCTTT. It specifies CSAQSEQGTMNTEAFF.